This T cell receptor beta chain was sequenced during a study of identical twins' blood T cells. Study-level background: Some twelve libraries, six alpha and six beta, gave roughly 51 million reads. Findings of the study overall: Environmental influences on twin similarity could not be excluded.

TCR cDNA libraries were made from RNA using a previously described, modified protocol. Each TCR cDNA library carried sample-specific barcodes on both ends. From the 5' RACE reads, TCRdb called clonotypes with MiXCR, one entry per CDR3 protein. The repertoire includes 400,000 or so distinct CDR3 sequences, roughly 30% of them detected once, and 5.5% to 7% sits in the top ten. This clonotype occurred a few times. The antigen is undetermined. This clonotype originated in a woman between 18 and 55 years old in good health. The sequenced sample consisted of PBMCs.

The chain's CDR3 is CSGIQGLNTEAFF. The CDR3 nucleotides are TGCAGCGGCATTCAGGGGTTGAACACTGAAGCTTTCTTT. V gene TRBV29-1 combines with J gene TRBJ1-1, with a weak D call TRBD1 (6 bases). Trimming took off 7 bases at V and 0 bases at J, with 12 bases between the two ends. Germline assignment: CDR1 SQVTM and CDR2 ANQGSEA. The CDR3 covers 13 residues.